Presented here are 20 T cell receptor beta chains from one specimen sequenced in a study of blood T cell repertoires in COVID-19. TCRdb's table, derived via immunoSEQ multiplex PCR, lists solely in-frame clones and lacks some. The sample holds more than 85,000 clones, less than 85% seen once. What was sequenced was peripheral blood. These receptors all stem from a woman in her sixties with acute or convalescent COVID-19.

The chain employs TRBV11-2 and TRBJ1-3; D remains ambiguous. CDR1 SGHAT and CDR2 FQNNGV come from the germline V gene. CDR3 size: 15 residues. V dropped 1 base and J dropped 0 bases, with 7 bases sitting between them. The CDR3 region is CASSLGFNSGNTIYF. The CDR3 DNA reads TGTGCCAGCAGCTTAGGTTTTAACTCTGGAAACACCATATATTTT.

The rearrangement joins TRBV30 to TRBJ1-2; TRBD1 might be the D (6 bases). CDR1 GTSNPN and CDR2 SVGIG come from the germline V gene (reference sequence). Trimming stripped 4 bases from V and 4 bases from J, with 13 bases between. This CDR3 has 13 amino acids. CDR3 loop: CAWNQGRIYGYTF. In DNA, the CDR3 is TGTGCCTGGAATCAGGGGCGCATCTATGGCTACACCTTC.

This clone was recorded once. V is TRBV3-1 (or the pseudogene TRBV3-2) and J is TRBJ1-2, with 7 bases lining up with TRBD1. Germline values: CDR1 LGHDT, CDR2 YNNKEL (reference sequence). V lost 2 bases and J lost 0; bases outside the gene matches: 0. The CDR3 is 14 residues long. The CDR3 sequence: CASSQQGANYGYTF. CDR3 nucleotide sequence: TGTGCCAGCAGCCAACAGGGGGCTAACTATGGCTACACCTTC.

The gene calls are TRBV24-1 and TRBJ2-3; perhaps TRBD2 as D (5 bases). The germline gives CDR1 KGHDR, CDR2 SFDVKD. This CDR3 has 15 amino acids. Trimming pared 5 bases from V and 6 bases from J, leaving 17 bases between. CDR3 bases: TGTGCCACCAGTGGCTTAGCGCCTACCGGGGATACGCAGTATTTT. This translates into CATSGLAPTGDTQYF.

CDR3 sequence: CASTPQGETQYF. The CDR3 DNA reads as TGTGCCAGCACGCCCCAGGGAGAGACCCAGTACTTC. The chain joins TRBV2 to TRBJ2-5, with TRBD1 as a possible D gene (5 bases). The CDR3 extends over 12 amino acids. Per the germline V gene, CDR1 is SNHLY and CDR2 is FYNNEI. The V and J ends lost 7 bases and 4 bases respectively, with 10 bases between them. The full variable domain, rest sourced from reference TRBV2 and TRBJ2-5, is EPEVTQTPSHQVTQMGQEVILRCVPISNHLYFYWYRQILGQKVEFLVSFYNNEISEKSEIFDDQFSVERPDGSNFTLKIRSTKLEDSAMYFCASTPQGETQYFGPGTRLLVL.

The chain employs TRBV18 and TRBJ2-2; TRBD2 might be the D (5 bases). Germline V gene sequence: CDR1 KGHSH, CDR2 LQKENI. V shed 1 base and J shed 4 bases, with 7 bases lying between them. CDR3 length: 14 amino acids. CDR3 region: CASSPQGATGELFF. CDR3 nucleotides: TGTGCCAGCTCACCACAGGGAGCCACCGGGGAGCTGTTTTTT.

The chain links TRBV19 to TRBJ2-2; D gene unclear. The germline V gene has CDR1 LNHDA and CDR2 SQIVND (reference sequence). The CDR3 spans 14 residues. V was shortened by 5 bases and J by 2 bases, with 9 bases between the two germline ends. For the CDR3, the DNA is TGTGCCAGTAGTCTCCAGTTAAACACCGGGGAGCTGTTTTTT. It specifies CASSLQLNTGELFF.

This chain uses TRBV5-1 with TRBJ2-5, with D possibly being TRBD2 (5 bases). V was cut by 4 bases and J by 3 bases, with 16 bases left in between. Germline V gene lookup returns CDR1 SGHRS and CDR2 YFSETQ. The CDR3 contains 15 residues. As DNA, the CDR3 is TGCGCCAGCAGCCTTGTCTTGGACTTGAAAGAGACCCAGTACTTC. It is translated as CASSLVLDLKETQYF. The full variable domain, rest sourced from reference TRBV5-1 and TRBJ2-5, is KAGVTQTPRYLIKTRGQQVTLSCSPISGHRSVSWYQQTPGQGLQFLFEYFSETQRNKGNFPGRFSGRQFSNSRSEMNVSTLELGDSALYLCASSLVLDLKETQYFGPGTRLLVL.

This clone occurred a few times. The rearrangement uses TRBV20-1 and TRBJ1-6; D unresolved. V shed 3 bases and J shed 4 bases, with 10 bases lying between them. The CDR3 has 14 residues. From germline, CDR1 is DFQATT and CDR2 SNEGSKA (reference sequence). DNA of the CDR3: TGCAGTGCTAGTACAGTTGGGTATAATTCACCCCTCCACTTT. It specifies CSASTVGYNSPLHF.

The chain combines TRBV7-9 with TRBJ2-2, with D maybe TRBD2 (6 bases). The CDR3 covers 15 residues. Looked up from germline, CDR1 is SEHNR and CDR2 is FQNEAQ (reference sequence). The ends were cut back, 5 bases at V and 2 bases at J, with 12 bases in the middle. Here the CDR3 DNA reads TGTGCCAGCAGCCCTCAGGGACTTAACACCGGGGAGCTGTTTTTT. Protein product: CASSPQGLNTGELFF.

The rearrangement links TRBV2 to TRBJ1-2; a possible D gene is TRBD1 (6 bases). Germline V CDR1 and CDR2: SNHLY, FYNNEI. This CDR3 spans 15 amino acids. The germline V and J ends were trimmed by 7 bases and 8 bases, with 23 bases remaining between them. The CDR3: CASTGDDGGSGGYTF. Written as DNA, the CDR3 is TGTGCCAGCACCGGAGACGATGGGGGCTCAGGAGGCTACACCTTC.

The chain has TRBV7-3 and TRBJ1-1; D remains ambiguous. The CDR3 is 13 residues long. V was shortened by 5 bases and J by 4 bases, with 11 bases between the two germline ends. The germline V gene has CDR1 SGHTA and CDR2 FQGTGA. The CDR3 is CASSLSTATEAFF. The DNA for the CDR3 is TGTGCCAGCAGCCTTAGCACGGCCACTGAAGCTTTCTTT.

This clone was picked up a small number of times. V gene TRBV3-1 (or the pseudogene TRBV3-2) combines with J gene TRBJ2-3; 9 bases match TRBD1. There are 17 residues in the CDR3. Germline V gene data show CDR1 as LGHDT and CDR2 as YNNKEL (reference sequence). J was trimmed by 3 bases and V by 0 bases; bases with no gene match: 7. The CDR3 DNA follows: TGTGCCAGCAGCCAAGATTGGGACAGGGCAGAGACAGATACGCAGTATTTT. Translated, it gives CASSQDWDRAETDTQYF.

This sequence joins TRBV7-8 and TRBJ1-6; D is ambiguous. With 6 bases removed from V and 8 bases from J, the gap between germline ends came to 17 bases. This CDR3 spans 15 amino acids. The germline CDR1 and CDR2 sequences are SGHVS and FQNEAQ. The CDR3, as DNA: TGTGCCAGCAGTCCTCGCGGCGGGTTGGATTCACCCCTCCACTTT. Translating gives CASSPRGGLDSPLHF.

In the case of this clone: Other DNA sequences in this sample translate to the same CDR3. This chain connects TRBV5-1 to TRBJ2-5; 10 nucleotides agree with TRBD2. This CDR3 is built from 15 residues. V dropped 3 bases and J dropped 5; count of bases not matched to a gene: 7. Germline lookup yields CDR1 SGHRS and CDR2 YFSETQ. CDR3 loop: CASSSSSGGAETQYF. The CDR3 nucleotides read TGCGCCAGCAGCTCGTCAAGCGGGGGGGCCGAGACCCAGTACTTC.

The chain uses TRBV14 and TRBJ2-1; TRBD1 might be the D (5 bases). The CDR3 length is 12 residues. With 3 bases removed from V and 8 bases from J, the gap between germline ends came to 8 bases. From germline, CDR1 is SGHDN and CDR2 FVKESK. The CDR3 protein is CASSHWGDEQFF. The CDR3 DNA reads TGTGCCAGCAGCCACTGGGGCGATGAGCAGTTCTTC.

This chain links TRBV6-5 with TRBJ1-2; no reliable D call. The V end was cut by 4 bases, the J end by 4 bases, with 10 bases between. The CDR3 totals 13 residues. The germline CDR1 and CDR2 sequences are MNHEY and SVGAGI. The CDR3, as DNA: TGTGCCAGCAGTTCGGGAGGTAGCTATGGCTACACCTTC. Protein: CASSSGGSYGYTF.

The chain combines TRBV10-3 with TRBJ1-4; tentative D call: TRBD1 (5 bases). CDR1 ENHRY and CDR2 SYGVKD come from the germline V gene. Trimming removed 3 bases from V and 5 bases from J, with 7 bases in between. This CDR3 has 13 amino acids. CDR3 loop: CAISDGGNEKLFF. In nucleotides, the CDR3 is TGTGCCATCAGTGACGGGGGGAATGAAAAACTGTTTTTT.

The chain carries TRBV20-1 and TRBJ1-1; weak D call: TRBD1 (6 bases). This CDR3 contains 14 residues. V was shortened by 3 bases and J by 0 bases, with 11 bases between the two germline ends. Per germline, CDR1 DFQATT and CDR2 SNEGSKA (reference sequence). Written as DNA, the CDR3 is TGCAGTGCTAGTAAAGGACAGATGAACACTGAAGCTTTCTTT. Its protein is CSASKGQMNTEAFF.

The CDR3 protein is CSGTYGGPSYEQYF. The CDR3 coding sequence is TGCAGCGGTACATACGGGGGGCCCTCCTACGAGCAGTACTTC. The rearrangement links TRBV29-1 to TRBJ2-7; D perhaps matches TRBD2 (7 bases). V was shortened by 7 bases and J by 0 bases, with 16 bases between the two germline ends. The CDR3 extends over 14 amino acids. Per the germline V gene, CDR1 is SQVTM and CDR2 is ANQGSEA.